The 18 T cell receptor beta chains presented below share a single source sample, sequenced in a study of cytomegalovirus exposure and HLA in healthy donors. Generated by immunoSEQ multiplex PCR, the TCRdb table keeps only in-frame clones and is missing some. The sample has 250,000 to 350,000 clones; around nine tenths are singletons. Material for sequencing was PBMCs. Receptors were obtained from a woman between 18 and 29 years old in good health and CMV-seronegative.

V gene TRBV5-1 combines with J gene TRBJ1-1; TRBD1 is a possible D gene (6 bases). The V gene lost 5 bases and the J gene lost 4 bases, with 15 bases spanning the gap. The CDR3 length is 14 residues. The germline V gene encodes CDR1 SGHRS and CDR2 YFSETQ. The CDR3 sequence is CASSGGQPGTEAFF. Written as DNA, the CDR3 is TGCGCCAGCAGTGGTGGACAGCCAGGCACTGAAGCTTTCTTT.

This rearrangement joins TRBV15 to TRBJ2-7, with 12 positions matching TRBD2. The CDR3 has 16 amino acids. The germline gives CDR1 LNHNV, CDR2 YYDKDF (reference sequence). V lost 0 bases and J lost 7; bases outside the gene matches: 7. The CDR3 loop is CATSRDPGLAGGEQYF. As DNA, the CDR3 is TGTGCCACCAGCAGAGACCCTGGGCTAGCGGGAGGGGAGCAGTACTTC.

The chain has TRBV27 and TRBJ2-2; D not certain. From germline, CDR1 is MNHEY and CDR2 SMNVEV (reference sequence). Trimming removed 5 bases at V and 6 bases at J, with 7 bases between. The CDR3 is 12 residues long. The CDR3 coding sequence is TGTGCCAGCAGTCCACTCGCCGGGGAGCTGTTTTTT. It codes for CASSPLAGELFF.

This clone was recorded only once. V and J are TRBV6-6 and TRBJ2-2; TRBD1 aligns across 10 bases. The CDR3 consists of 15 residues. Germline loops: CDR1 MNHNY, CDR2 SVGAGI (reference sequence). With V trimmed by 6 bases and J by 5 bases, 6 bases remained unmatched. CDR3 amino acids: CASRPGQGTTGELFF. Here the CDR3 DNA reads TGTGCCAGCAGACCGGGACAGGGGACTACCGGGGAGCTGTTTTTT.

This clone turned up a few times. The chain joins TRBV9 to TRBJ2-1; D may be TRBD1 (6 bases). The CDR3 totals 14 residues. The germline CDR1 and CDR2 sequences are SGDLS and YYNGEE. Trimming left V 3 bases short and J 7 bases short, with 14 bases between. Here the CDR3 reads CASSESLGANEQFF. CDR3 in DNA: TGTGCCAGCAGCGAAAGTCTGGGGGCAAATGAGCAGTTCTTC.

This clone was counted only a few times. This chain joins TRBV29-1 and TRBJ1-5; D perhaps matches TRBD1 (5 bases). CDR3 size: 13 residues. Deletions cut 7 bases from V and 7 bases from J, with 17 bases between. The germline V gene has CDR1 SQVTM and CDR2 ANQGSEA. As DNA, the CDR3 is TGCAGCGCCCTGAGCAGGGAAGGACAGCCCCAGCATTTT. Amino acids: CSALSREGQPQHF.

The CDR3 nucleotides read TGTGCCAGCAGTCCATTGTGGGCGCCCCAGCATTTT. This codes for CASSPLWAPQHF. The chain recombines TRBV6-1 with TRBJ1-5, with D unresolved. Germline V CDR1 and CDR2: MNHNS, SASEGT. This CDR3 is built from 12 residues. Trimming took off 5 bases at V and 9 bases at J, with 11 bases between the two ends.

The chain combines TRBV5-1 with TRBJ2-6, with D possibly matching TRBD1 (5 bases). Trimming pared 3 bases from V and 2 bases from J, leaving 9 bases between. The germline V gene encodes CDR1 SGHRS and CDR2 YFSETQ. The CDR3 has 15 amino acids. The CDR3 region is CASSWGQPGANVLTF. The DNA for the CDR3 is TGCGCCAGCAGCTGGGGCCAGCCTGGGGCCAACGTCCTGACTTTC.

This chain connects TRBV15 to TRBJ1-2, with 7 bases lining up with TRBD1. V trimming: 2 bases; J trimming: 3 bases; junction bases outside the gene matches: 12. The CDR3 is made up of 17 amino acids. Germline V gives CDR1 LNHNV, CDR2 YYDKDF (reference sequence). The DNA of the CDR3 is TGTGCCACCAGCAGATTGACCGGGACAGTGGCTTACTATGGCTACACCTTC. Residues: CATSRLTGTVAYYGYTF.

The genes are TRBV5-4 and TRBJ1-1; no reliable D call. Germline V gene data show CDR1 as SGHNT and CDR2 as YYREEE (reference sequence). V gave up 3 bases and J gave up 1 base, with 13 bases separating them. CDR3 size: 15 residues. Here the CDR3 DNA reads TGTGCCAGCAGCTCCTTAATGGTCAGGAACACTGAAGCTTTCTTT. Its translation: CASSSLMVRNTEAFF.

V usage is TRBV7-2 and J usage is TRBJ2-3, with 14 nucleotides matching TRBD2. With 1 base clipped from V and 0 bases from J, the junction kept 6 bases outside the gene matches. The CDR3 is 19 residues long. Germline CDR1 is SGHTA and CDR2 is FQGNSA. CDR3 coding DNA: TGTGCCAGCAGCTTAGTAGCCCGACTAGCGGGAGGGAGCACAGATACGCAGTATTTT. Residues: CASSLVARLAGGSTDTQYF. Using reference TRBV7-2 and TRBJ2-3 for the parts outside the CDR3, the full variable domain is GAGVSQSPSNKVTEKGKDVELRCDPISGHTALYWYRQSLGQGLEFLIYFQGNSAPDKSGLPSDRFSAERTGGSVSTLTIQRTQQEDSAVYLCASSLVARLAGGSTDTQYFGPGTRLTVL.

V and J are TRBV28 and TRBJ1-2; unclear D gene. Germline loops: CDR1 MDHEN, CDR2 SYDVKM. Trimming cost V 3 bases and J 4 bases, with 9 bases left between them. The CDR3 covers 13 residues. The DNA of the CDR3 is TGTGCCAGCAGTTTTTTTGGAGCCTATGGCTACACCTTC. Protein sequence: CASSFFGAYGYTF.

This clone was observed once. This rearrangement joins TRBV10-3 to TRBJ1-1; tentative D call: TRBD1 (6 bases). Germline lookup yields CDR1 ENHRY and CDR2 SYGVKD. The CDR3 is made up of 12 amino acids. Trimming cost V 4 bases and J 5 bases, with 8 bases left between them. This CDR3 is CAISGGRTEAFF. The CDR3 DNA is TGTGCCATCAGTGGGGGGCGGACTGAAGCTTTCTTT.

V gene TRBV15 combines with J gene TRBJ2-1; TRBD2 agrees at 8 bases. Unmatched junction bases numbered 5, after V lost 4 bases and J lost 3 bases. The CDR3 length is 15 residues. Germline values: CDR1 LNHNV, CDR2 YYDKDF (reference sequence). CDR3 sequence reads: CATSISGNVYNEQFF. The CDR3 DNA is TGTGCCACCAGCATTAGCGGGAATGTCTACAATGAGCAGTTCTTC.

This sequence joins TRBV7-9 and TRBJ1-5; D gene unclear. Trimming took off 3 bases at V and 7 bases at J, with 10 bases between the two ends. From germline, CDR1 is SEHNR and CDR2 FQNEAQ (reference sequence). This CDR3 is built from 13 residues. The CDR3 bases are TGTGCCAGCAGCTTTTCGATGGGCCAGCCCCAGCATTTT. Protein sequence: CASSFSMGQPQHF.

Remarks on this clone: Different DNA sequences within this sample yield the same CDR3. The rearrangement joins TRBV19 to TRBJ1-1; 7 positions match TRBD1. From germline, CDR1 is LNHDA and CDR2 SQIVND (reference sequence). CDR3 size: 15 residues. The V segment lost 1 base and the J segment 0 bases; nucleotides outside the gene matches: 2. CDR3 sequence: CASSIGGTVNTEAFF. The DNA for the CDR3 is TGTGCCAGTAGTATAGGGGGGACAGTGAACACTGAAGCTTTCTTT.

A note on this clone: This CDR3 is also generated by other DNA sequences in the sample. The chain combines TRBV25-1 with TRBJ1-3; D is possibly TRBD1 (5 bases). The CDR3 contains 15 residues. Trimming took off 3 bases at V and 4 bases at J, with 13 bases between the two ends. Germline lookup yields CDR1 MGHDK and CDR2 SYGVNS. The CDR3 region has the DNA TGTGCCAGCAGTGAGCTGAGGACACCCGGAAACACCATATATTTT. Translated, it gives CASSELRTPGNTIYF.

This chain uses TRBV14 with TRBJ2-7, with TRBD1 as a possible D gene (7 bases). The CDR3 covers 16 residues. Germline assignment: CDR1 SGHDN and CDR2 FVKESK. Between the trimmed V and J ends, which lost 4 bases and 5 bases, there was a span of 21 bases. The chain's CDR3 is CASSPFLIQGRNEQYF. The CDR3 region has the DNA TGTGCCAGCAGCCCGTTCCTAATACAGGGGAGGAACGAGCAGTACTTC.